These T cell receptor beta chains were read from a single sample in a study of blood T cell repertoires in COVID-19. TCRdb keeps only in-frame clones here, not all; method: immunoSEQ multiplex PCR. This sample has nearly 250,000 clones, with about 83% found just once. Sequenced sample: peripheral blood. The receptors here all came from a woman of 80 years or more with COVID-19, enrolled during active disease. Both conserved end residues are part of each CDR3. The D gene is left open where the match is weak. Clone size is not always given. Where it is, it says once, few, many or a class for expanded clones.

j_gene: TRBJ2-7
d_gene: .
v_gene: TRBV27
abundance: .
CDR3nt: TGTGCCAGCAGTTCCCTTATGGCAGGTGAGCAGTACTTC
CDR3aa: CASSSLMAGEQYF

j_gene: TRBJ1-1
d_gene: .
v_gene: TRBV5-5
abundance: .
CDR3nt: TGTGCCAGCAGCTTGACTGGCACTGAAGCTTTCTTT
CDR3aa: CASSLTGTEAFF

j_gene: TRBJ2-2
d_gene: .
v_gene: TRBV29-1
abundance: .
CDR3nt: TGCAGCGTTCCCGGACAGAGTAACACCGGGGAGCTGTTTTTT
CDR3aa: CSVPGQSNTGELFF

j_gene: TRBJ1-1
d_gene: TRBD1
v_gene: TRBV18
abundance: .
CDR3nt: TGTGCCAGCTCACCACCCGGGACAGGGGACTTCATGAACACTGAAGCTTTCTTT
CDR3aa: CASSPPGTGDFMNTEAFF

j_gene: TRBJ1-1
d_gene: .
v_gene: TRBV19
abundance: .
CDR3nt: TGTGCCAGTAGTACCACGAATAGCATGAACACTGAAGCTTTCTTT
CDR3aa: CASSTTNSMNTEAFF

j_gene: TRBJ2-1
d_gene: .
v_gene: TRBV6-6
abundance: .
CDR3nt: TGTGCCAGCAGACCCGGTAGGCGGGGGACATACAATGAGCAGTTCTTC
CDR3aa: CASRPGRRGTYNEQFF

j_gene: TRBJ2-5
d_gene: TRBD1
v_gene: TRBV6-6
abundance: .
CDR3nt: TGTGCCAGCAGTCAAGGGGGCGACAAGTACTTC
CDR3aa: CASSQGGDKYF

j_gene: TRBJ2-7
d_gene: .
v_gene: TRBV6-5
abundance: .
CDR3nt: TGTGCCAGCAGGGGCTTGAGCTCCTACGAGCAGTACTTC
CDR3aa: CASRGLSSYEQYF

j_gene: TRBJ1-2
d_gene: .
v_gene: TRBV19
abundance: .
CDR3nt: TGTGCCAGTAGGGCGCTGGGGACACTGGGCTACACCTTC
CDR3aa: CASRALGTLGYTF

j_gene: TRBJ2-1
d_gene: TRBD2
v_gene: TRBV7-3
abundance: .
CDR3nt: TGTGCCAGCAGCTTAACGGGCGGGGGCTACAATGAGCAGTTCTTC
CDR3aa: CASSLTGGGYNEQFF

j_gene: TRBJ1-1
d_gene: .
v_gene: TRBV7-2
abundance: .
CDR3nt: TGTGCCAGCAGCTTAAACCCCCAGTACACTGAAGCTTTCTTT
CDR3aa: CASSLNPQYTEAFF

j_gene: TRBJ1-4
d_gene: TRBD1
v_gene: TRBV19
abundance: .
CDR3nt: TGTGCCAGTAGGAGACAGGGAGCTAATGAAAAACTGTTTTTT
CDR3aa: CASRRQGANEKLFF

j_gene: TRBJ2-7
d_gene: TRBD1
v_gene: TRBV28
abundance: .
CDR3nt: TGTGCCAGCAGTTCCGCGGGACAGGATGCCGAGCAGTACTTC
CDR3aa: CASSSAGQDAEQYF

j_gene: TRBJ1-5
d_gene: .
v_gene: TRBV10-3
abundance: .
CDR3nt: TGTGCCATCAGTGAGACAGGTAAGATGGATCAGCCCCAGCATTTT
CDR3aa: CAISETGKMDQPQHF

j_gene: TRBJ2-4
d_gene: TRBD2
v_gene: TRBV3-1/TRBV3-2
abundance: .
CDR3nt: TGTGCCAGCAGCCAAGCAGCGGGGGGTAATAACATTCAGTACTTC
CDR3aa: CASSQAAGGNNIQYF

j_gene: TRBJ1-5
d_gene: .
v_gene: TRBV6-5
abundance: .
CDR3nt: TGTGCCAGCAGTTACTCGCCGGGGTGGCCCCAGCATTTT
CDR3aa: CASSYSPGWPQHF

j_gene: TRBJ1-2
d_gene: TRBD1
v_gene: TRBV3-1/TRBV3-2
abundance: few
CDR3nt: TGTGCCAGCAGCCAACTCCGGAACAGGGGGTTAAACTATGGCTACACCTTC
CDR3aa: CASSQLRNRGLNYGYTF

j_gene: TRBJ1-5
d_gene: TRBD1
v_gene: TRBV7-7
abundance: .
CDR3nt: TGTGCTAGCAGCTGCCGAGGACAGGGGGCTGATGAAAGCAATCAGCCCCAGCATTTT
CDR3aa: CASSCRGQGADESNQPQHF

j_gene: TRBJ1-2
d_gene: .
v_gene: TRBV25-1
abundance: .
CDR3nt: TGTGCCAGCAGTGAATATATGGGGGCCCCTTATGGCTACACCTTC
CDR3aa: CASSEYMGAPYGYTF

j_gene: TRBJ2-3
d_gene: .
v_gene: TRBV5-6
abundance: .
CDR3nt: TGTGCCAGCAGCCTGTACTTTCGATCAGATACGCAGTATTTT
CDR3aa: CASSLYFRSDTQYF

j_gene: TRBJ1-2
d_gene: .
v_gene: TRBV2
abundance: .
CDR3nt: TGTGCCAGCAGTGAAAGATGGCGCAGGGACTATTCAGGCTACACCTTC
CDR3aa: CASSERWRRDYSGYTF

j_gene: TRBJ1-6
d_gene: .
v_gene: TRBV30
abundance: once
CDR3nt: TGTGCCTGGAGTCCCGGGGGAAGCAATTCACCCCTCCACTTT
CDR3aa: CAWSPGGSNSPLHF